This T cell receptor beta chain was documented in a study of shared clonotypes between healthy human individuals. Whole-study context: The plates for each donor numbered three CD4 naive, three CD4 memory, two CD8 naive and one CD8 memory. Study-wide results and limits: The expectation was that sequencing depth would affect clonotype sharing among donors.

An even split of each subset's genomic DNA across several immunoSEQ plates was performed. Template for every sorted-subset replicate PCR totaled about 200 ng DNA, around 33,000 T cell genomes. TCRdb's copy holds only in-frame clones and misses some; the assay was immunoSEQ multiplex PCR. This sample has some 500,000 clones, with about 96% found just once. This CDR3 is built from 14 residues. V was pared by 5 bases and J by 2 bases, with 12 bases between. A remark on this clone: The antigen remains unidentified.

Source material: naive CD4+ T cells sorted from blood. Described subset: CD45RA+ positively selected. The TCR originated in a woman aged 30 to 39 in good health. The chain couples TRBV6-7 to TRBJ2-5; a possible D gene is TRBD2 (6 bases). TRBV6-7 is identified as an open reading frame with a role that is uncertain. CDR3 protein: CASSASSGQETQYF. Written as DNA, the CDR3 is TGTGCCAGCAGTGCAAGTAGCGGTCAAGAGACCCAGTACTTC.